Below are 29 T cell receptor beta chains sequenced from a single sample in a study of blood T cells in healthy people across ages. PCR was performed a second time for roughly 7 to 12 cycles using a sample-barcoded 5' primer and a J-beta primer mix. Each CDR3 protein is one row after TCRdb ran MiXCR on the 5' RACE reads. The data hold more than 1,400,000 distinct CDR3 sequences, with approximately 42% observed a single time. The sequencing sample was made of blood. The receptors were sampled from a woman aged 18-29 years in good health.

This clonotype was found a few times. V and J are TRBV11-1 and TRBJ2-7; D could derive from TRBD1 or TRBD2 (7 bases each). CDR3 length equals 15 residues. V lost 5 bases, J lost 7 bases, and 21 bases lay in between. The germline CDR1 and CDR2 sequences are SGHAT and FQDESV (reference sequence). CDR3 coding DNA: TGTGCCAGCAGCCCAGGGGGGGACAGACTTAAGGAGCAGTACTTC. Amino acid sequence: CASSPGGDRLKEQYF.

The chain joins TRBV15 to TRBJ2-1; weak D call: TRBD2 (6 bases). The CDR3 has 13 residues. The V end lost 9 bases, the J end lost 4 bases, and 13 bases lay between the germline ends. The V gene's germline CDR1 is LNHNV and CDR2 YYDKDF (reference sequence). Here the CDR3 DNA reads TGTGCCACTAACTTGGGGACTTACAATGAGCAGTTCTTC. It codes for CATNLGTYNEQFF.

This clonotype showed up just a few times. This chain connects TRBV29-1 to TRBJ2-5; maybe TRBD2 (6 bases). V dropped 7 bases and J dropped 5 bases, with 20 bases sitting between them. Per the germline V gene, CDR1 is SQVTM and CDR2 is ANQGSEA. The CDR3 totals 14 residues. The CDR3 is CSASAEGPWETQYF. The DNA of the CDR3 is TGCAGCGCCTCGGCGGAGGGCCCCTGGGAGACCCAGTACTTC.

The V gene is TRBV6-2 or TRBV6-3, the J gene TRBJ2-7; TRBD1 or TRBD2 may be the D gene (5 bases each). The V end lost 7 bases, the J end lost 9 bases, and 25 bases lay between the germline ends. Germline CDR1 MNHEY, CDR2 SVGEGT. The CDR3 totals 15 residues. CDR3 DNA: TGTGCCAGCACCTTGGACGGCGTCGGTCGGGGCGGGCAGTACTTC. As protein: CASTLDGVGRGGQYF.

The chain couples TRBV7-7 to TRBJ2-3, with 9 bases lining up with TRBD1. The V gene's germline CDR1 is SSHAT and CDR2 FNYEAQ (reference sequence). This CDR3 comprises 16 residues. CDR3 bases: TGTGCTAGCCCCGGACCGGACAGGGGCTATTTGGATACGCAGTATTTT. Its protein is CASPGPDRGYLDTQYF.

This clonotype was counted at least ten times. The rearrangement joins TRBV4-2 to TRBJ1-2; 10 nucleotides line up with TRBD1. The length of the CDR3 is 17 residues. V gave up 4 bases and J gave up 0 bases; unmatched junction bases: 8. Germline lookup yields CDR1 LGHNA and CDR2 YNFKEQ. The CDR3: CASSPTKTGGANYGYTF. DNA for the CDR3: TGTGCCAGCAGCCCAACCAAGACAGGGGGCGCTAACTATGGCTACACCTTC.

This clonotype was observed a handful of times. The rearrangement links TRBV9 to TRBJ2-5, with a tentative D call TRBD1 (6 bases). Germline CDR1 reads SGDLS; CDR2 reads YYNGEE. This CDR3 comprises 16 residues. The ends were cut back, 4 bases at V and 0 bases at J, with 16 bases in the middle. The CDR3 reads CASSPDRRRDQETQYF. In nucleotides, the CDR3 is TGTGCCAGCAGCCCTGACAGGAGACGAGACCAAGAGACCCAGTACTTC.

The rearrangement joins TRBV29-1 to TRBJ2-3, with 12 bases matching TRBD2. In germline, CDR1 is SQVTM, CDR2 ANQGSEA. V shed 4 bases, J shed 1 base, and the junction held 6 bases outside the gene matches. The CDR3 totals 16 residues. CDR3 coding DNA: TGCAGCGTTGGGCTAGCGGGAGGGCCTGGCACAGATACGCAGTATTTT. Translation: CSVGLAGGPGTDTQYF.

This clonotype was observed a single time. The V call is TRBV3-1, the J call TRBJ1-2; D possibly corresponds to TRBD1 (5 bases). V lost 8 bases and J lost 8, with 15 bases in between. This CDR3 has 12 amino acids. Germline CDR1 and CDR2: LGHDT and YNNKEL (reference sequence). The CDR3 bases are TGTGCCAGCGAGAGGGGAGGACCGGGCTACACCTTC. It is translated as CASERGGPGYTF.

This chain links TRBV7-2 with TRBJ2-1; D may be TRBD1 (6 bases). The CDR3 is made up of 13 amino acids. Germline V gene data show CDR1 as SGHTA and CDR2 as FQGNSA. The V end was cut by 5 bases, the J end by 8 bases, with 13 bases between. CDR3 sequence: CASSLEQGYEQFF. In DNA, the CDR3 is TGTGCCAGCAGCCTGGAACAGGGATATGAGCAGTTCTTC.

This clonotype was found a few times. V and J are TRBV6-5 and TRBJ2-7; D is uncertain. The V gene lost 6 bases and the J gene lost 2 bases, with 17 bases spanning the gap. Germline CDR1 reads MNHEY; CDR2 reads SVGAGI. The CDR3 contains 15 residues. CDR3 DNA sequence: TGTGCCAGCAGCCCCTCCCCCGGTGGCCCCTACGAGCAGTACTTC. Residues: CASSPSPGGPYEQYF.

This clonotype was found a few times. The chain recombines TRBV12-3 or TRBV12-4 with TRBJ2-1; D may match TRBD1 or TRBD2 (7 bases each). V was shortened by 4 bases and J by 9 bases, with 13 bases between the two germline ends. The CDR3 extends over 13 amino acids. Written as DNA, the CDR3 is TGTGCCAGCAGTTCCCTCAGGGGGGGTGAGCAGTTCTTC. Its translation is CASSSLRGGEQFF.

This chain's CDR3 is CASGGSLTEAFF. CDR3 coding DNA: TGTGCCAGCGGCGGCAGCTTAACTGAAGCTTTCTTT. The chain joins TRBV6-6 to TRBJ1-1; no clear D gene. The germline V gene encodes CDR1 MNHNY and CDR2 SVGAGI (reference sequence). CDR3 length: 12 amino acids. V lost 8 bases and J 5 bases, leaving 12 bases between the germline ends.

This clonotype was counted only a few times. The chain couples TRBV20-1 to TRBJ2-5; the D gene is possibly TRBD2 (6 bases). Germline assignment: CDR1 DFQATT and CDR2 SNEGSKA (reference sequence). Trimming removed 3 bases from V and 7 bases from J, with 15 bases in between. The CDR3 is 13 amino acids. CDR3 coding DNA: TGCAGTGCTAGGGAGACTAGTTTTGGGACCCAGTACTTC. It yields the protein CSARETSFGTQYF.

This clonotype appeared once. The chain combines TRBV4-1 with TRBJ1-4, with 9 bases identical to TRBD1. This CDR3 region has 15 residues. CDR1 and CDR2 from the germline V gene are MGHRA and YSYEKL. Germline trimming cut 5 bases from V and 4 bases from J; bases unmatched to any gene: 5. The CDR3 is CASSKDRGYNEKLFF. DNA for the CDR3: TGCGCCAGCAGCAAGGACAGGGGATATAATGAAAAACTGTTTTTT.

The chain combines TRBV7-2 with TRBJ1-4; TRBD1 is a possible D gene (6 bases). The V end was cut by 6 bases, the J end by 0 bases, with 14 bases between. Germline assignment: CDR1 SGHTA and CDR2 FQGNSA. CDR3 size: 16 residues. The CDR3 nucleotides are TGTGCCAGCAGTTTTGACAGGCCCTCAACTAATGAAAAACTGTTTTTT. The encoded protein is CASSFDRPSTNEKLFF.

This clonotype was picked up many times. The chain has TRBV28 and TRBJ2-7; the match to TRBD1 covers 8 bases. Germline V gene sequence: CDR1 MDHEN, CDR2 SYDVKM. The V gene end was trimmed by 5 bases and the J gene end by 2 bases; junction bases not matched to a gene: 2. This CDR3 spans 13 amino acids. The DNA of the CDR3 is TGTGCCAGCAGTGGGACAGGAGCCTACGAGCAGTACTTC. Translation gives CASSGTGAYEQYF.

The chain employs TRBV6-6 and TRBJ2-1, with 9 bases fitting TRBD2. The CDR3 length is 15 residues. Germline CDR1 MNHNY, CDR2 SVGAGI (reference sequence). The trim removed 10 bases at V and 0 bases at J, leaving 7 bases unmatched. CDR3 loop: CATWGGRVSYNEQFF. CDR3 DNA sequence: TGTGCCACCTGGGGCGGGAGGGTCTCCTACAATGAGCAGTTCTTC.

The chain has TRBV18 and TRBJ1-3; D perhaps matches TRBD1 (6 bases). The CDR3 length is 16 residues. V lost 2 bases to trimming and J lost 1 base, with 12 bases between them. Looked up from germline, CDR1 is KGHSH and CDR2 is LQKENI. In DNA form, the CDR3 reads TGTGCCAGCTCACCATTTCCCAGGGGTTCTGGAAACACCATATATTTT. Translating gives CASSPFPRGSGNTIYF.

The CDR3 loop reads CAWTWGQGGSPLHF. CDR3 DNA: TGTGCCTGGACGTGGGGACAGGGAGGTTCACCCCTCCACTTT. The J gene is TRBJ1-6, the V gene TRBV30; TRBD1 aligns across 9 bases. The CDR3 is 14 amino acids. CDR1 and CDR2 from the germline V gene are GTSNPN and SVGIG (reference sequence). V shed 4 bases, J shed 9 bases, and the junction held 7 bases outside the gene matches.

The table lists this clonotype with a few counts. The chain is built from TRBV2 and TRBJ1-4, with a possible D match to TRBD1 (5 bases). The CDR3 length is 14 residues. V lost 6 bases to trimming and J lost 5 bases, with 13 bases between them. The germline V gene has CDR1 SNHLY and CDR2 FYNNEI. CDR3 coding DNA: TGTGCCAGCAGGACCGGGACGCAGAATGAAAAACTGTTTTTT. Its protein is CASRTGTQNEKLFF.

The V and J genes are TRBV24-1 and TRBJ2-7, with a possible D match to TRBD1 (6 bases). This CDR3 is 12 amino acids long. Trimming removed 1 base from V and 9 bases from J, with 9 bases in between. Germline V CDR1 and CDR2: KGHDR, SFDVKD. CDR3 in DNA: TGTGCCACCAGTGATTTACAGGGCGGGCAGTACTTC. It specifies CATSDLQGGQYF.

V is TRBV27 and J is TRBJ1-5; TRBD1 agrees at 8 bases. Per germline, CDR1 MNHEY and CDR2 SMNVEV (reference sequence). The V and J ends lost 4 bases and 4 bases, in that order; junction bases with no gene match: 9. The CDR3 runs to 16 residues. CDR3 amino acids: CASSSRSTGVNQPQHF. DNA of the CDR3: TGTGCCAGCAGTTCCCGCTCGACAGGGGTTAATCAGCCCCAGCATTTT.

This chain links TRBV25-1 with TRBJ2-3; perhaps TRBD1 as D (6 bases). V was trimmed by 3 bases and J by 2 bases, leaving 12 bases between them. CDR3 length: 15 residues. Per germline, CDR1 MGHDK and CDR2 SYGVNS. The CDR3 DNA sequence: TGTGCCAGCAGTGACCACGGACAGTTCACAGATACGCAGTATTTT. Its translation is CASSDHGQFTDTQYF.

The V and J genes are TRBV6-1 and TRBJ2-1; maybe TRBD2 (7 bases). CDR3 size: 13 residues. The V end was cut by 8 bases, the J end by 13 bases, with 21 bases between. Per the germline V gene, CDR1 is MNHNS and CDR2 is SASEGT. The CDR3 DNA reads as TGTGCCAGCCTCCTAGGGGGGGAAGAGACCCAGTTCTTC. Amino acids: CASLLGGEETQFF.

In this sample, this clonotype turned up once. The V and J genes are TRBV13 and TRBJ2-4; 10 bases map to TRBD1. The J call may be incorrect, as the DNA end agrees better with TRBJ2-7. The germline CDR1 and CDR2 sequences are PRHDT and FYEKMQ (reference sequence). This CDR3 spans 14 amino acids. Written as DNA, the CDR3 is TGTGCCAGCAGCTCGGGGACAGGGGCTGCCGAGCAGTACTTC. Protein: CASSSGTGAAEQYF.

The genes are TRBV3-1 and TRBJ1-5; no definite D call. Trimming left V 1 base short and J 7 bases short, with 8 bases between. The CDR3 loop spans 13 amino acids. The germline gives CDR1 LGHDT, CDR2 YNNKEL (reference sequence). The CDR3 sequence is CASSQATAQPQHF. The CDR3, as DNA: TGTGCCAGCAGCCAAGCGACCGCCCAGCCCCAGCATTTT.

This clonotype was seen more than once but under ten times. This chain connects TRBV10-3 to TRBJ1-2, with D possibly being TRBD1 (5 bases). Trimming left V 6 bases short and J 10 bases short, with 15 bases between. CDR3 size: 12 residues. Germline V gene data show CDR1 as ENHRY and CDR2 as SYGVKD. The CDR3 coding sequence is TGTGCCATCAGGAGGGACGGGGATGACTACACCTTC. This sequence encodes CAIRRDGDDYTF.

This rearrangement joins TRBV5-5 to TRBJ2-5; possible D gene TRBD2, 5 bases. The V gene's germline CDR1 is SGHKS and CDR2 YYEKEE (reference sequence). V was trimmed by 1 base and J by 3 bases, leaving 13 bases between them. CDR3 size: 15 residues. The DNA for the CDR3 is TGTGCCAGCAGCTTGAGGCTAGCTGTGGAAGAGACCCAGTACTTC. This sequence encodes CASSLRLAVEETQYF.